This TCR beta chain was captured in a study of cytomegalovirus exposure and HLA in healthy donors. Whole-study findings and limits: Cytomegalovirus status, reportedly, was diagnosed with high specificity and sensitivity by the classifier. Listed as cytomegalovirus-associated were 150 to 200 TCR beta chains.

The PCR employed 60 Vbeta primers together with 13 Jbeta primers. This table comes from immunoSEQ multiplex PCR, and its TCRdb copy is limited to in-frame clones, with some not included. This table holds 100,000 or so clones, more than 9.5% found once. Regarding donors, all were healthy bone marrow donors. The germline gives CDR1 SGHAT, CDR2 FQNNGV. The germline V and J ends were trimmed by 6 bases and 0 bases, with 9 bases remaining between them. The CDR3 covers 14 residues. As regards this clone: Its antigen remains unknown.

Sequencing used PBMCs. The receptor's source is a man in his forties or fifties in good health and CMV-seropositive. This sequence joins TRBV11-2 and TRBJ2-1; unclear D gene. CDR3 in DNA: TGTGCCAGCAGACGCGAGAGCTCCTACAATGAGCAGTTCTTC. It codes for CASRRESSYNEQFF.